This is a list of T cell receptor beta chains from one sample in a study of blood T cells in healthy people across ages. Each CDR3 protein gets one entry after TCRdb re-called the 5' RACE reads with MiXCR. The sample contains roughly 1.4 million distinct CDR3 sequences, almost 60% of which appear only once. Sequenced input: blood. The receptors derive from a man between 18 and 35 years old in good health. CDR3s include the opening cysteine and the closing phenylalanine or tryptophan. The order of the fields is V gene, J gene, D gene, clone size, CDR3 protein, CDR3 DNA. The D gene is left open where the match is weak. Expanded clones are given a class, and other clones once, few, many or no size at all.

v_call: TRBV7-2; j_call: TRBJ2-3; d_call: -; clone_size: -; cdr3_aa: CASSFSGANTDTQYF; cdr3_nt: TGTGCCAGCAGCTTCAGCGGAGCCAACACAGATACGCAGTATTTT
v_call: TRBV6-1; j_call: TRBJ2-3; d_call: TRBD2; clone_size: -; cdr3_aa: CASRGGGRGDTDTQYF; cdr3_nt: TGTGCCAGCAGGGGTGGAGGGCGGGGGGACACAGATACGCAGTATTTT
v_call: TRBV20-1; j_call: TRBJ1-1; d_call: -; clone_size: -; cdr3_aa: CSARDGQVNTEAFF; cdr3_nt: TGCAGTGCTAGAGATGGGCAGGTGAACACTGAAGCTTTCTTT
v_call: TRBV11-2; j_call: TRBJ2-1; d_call: TRBD1; clone_size: -; cdr3_aa: CASSPWDRANEQFF; cdr3_nt: TGTGCCAGCAGCCCCTGGGACAGGGCCAATGAGCAGTTCTTC
v_call: TRBV4-1; j_call: TRBJ1-4; d_call: -; clone_size: -; cdr3_aa: CASSQQGGINEKLFF; cdr3_nt: TGCGCCAGCAGCCAACAGGGAGGGATTAATGAAAAACTGTTTTTT
v_call: TRBV19; j_call: TRBJ2-5; d_call: -; clone_size: -; cdr3_aa: CASSNEGSSYNEQYF; cdr3_nt: TGTGCCAGTAGTAACGAGGGAAGCTCCTACAATGAGCAGTACTTC
v_call: TRBV20-1; j_call: TRBJ1-6; d_call: -; clone_size: once; cdr3_aa: CSAPRAGGRYNSPLHF; cdr3_nt: TGCAGTGCTCCAAGAGCGGGGGGTCGCTATAATTCACCCCTCCACTTT
v_call: TRBV20-1; j_call: TRBJ2-7; d_call: -; clone_size: once; cdr3_aa: CSASYTNYEQYF; cdr3_nt: TGCAGTGCTAGCTATACCAACTACGAGCAGTACTTC
v_call: TRBV2; j_call: TRBJ1-1; d_call: -; clone_size: -; cdr3_aa: CASSEVLMNSEAFF; cdr3_nt: TGTGCCAGCAGTGAGGTACTAATGAACAGTGAAGCTTTCTTT
v_call: TRBV20-1; j_call: TRBJ2-7; d_call: TRBD1; clone_size: few; cdr3_aa: CSARGGTAIPYEQYF; cdr3_nt: TGCAGTGCTAGAGGGGGGACAGCCATTCCCTACGAGCAGTACTTC
v_call: TRBV6-5; j_call: TRBJ2-7; d_call: -; clone_size: -; cdr3_aa: CASGYSPSYEQYF; cdr3_nt: TGTGCCAGCGGTTACTCGCCGTCCTACGAGCAGTACTTC
v_call: TRBV9; j_call: TRBJ2-7; d_call: TRBD2; clone_size: -; cdr3_aa: CASSAGTSGFEEQYF; cdr3_nt: TGTGCCAGCAGCGCTGGGACTAGCGGGTTCGAAGAGCAGTACTTC
v_call: TRBV29-1; j_call: TRBJ2-1; d_call: -; clone_size: few; cdr3_aa: CSVVTLASNEQFF; cdr3_nt: TGCAGCGTTGTTACCCTAGCCTCCAATGAGCAGTTCTTC
v_call: TRBV7-2; j_call: TRBJ1-2; d_call: -; clone_size: -; cdr3_aa: CASSSDRLNYGYTF; cdr3_nt: TGTGCCAGCAGCTCAGACAGGCTAAACTATGGCTACACCTTC
v_call: TRBV4-1; j_call: TRBJ1-2; d_call: -; clone_size: -; cdr3_aa: CASSQETDSDYTF; cdr3_nt: TGCGCCAGCAGCCAAGAGACGGACAGCGACTACACCTTC
v_call: TRBV6-2/TRBV6-3; j_call: TRBJ2-7; d_call: TRBD1; clone_size: -; cdr3_aa: CASRRQGVAYEQYF; cdr3_nt: TGTGCCAGCAGGCGACAGGGGGTGGCCTACGAGCAGTACTTC
v_call: TRBV20-1; j_call: TRBJ2-1; d_call: TRBD2; clone_size: few; cdr3_aa: CSATGTSGFYNEQFF; cdr3_nt: TGCAGTGCCACCGGGACTAGCGGGTTTTACAATGAGCAGTTCTTC
v_call: TRBV29-1; j_call: TRBJ2-1; d_call: TRBD2; clone_size: once; cdr3_aa: CSVDVAGGGYNEQFF; cdr3_nt: TGCAGCGTTGATGTGGCGGGAGGGGGGTACAATGAGCAGTTCTTC
v_call: TRBV20-1; j_call: TRBJ1-4; d_call: TRBD1; clone_size: few; cdr3_aa: CSARNRGTNEKLFF; cdr3_nt: TGCAGTGCTAGAAACAGGGGGACTAATGAAAAACTGTTTTTT
v_call: TRBV20-1; j_call: TRBJ1-6; d_call: TRBD1; clone_size: few; cdr3_aa: CGRQGNNSPLHF; cdr3_nt: TGCGGGCGACAGGGTAATAATTCACCCCTCCACTTT
v_call: TRBV20-1; j_call: TRBJ1-1; d_call: -; clone_size: -; cdr3_aa: CSAKKMGVNTEAFF; cdr3_nt: TGCAGTGCTAAGAAGATGGGGGTTAACACTGAAGCTTTCTTT
v_call: TRBV20-1; j_call: TRBJ1-4; d_call: TRBD1; clone_size: -; cdr3_aa: CSARDSRQGDEKLFF; cdr3_nt: TGCAGTGCTAGAGATTCCCGACAGGGGGACGAAAAACTGTTTTTT
v_call: TRBV14; j_call: TRBJ2-5; d_call: -; clone_size: once; cdr3_aa: CASSQDLMGSGETQYF; cdr3_nt: TGTGCCAGCAGCCAAGATCTTATGGGGTCAGGCGAGACCCAGTACTTC
v_call: TRBV4-1; j_call: TRBJ2-5; d_call: -; clone_size: many; cdr3_aa: CASSHRDQETQYF; cdr3_nt: TGCGCCAGCAGCCACAGAGACCAAGAGACCCAGTACTTC
v_call: TRBV29-1; j_call: TRBJ1-2; d_call: -; clone_size: -; cdr3_aa: CSVIGGTYGYTF; cdr3_nt: TGCAGCGTTATCGGGGGGACCTATGGCTACACCTTC
v_call: TRBV19; j_call: TRBJ2-2; d_call: TRBD1; clone_size: -; cdr3_aa: CASSPGQGGTGELFF; cdr3_nt: TGTGCCAGTAGTCCGGGACAGGGTGGCACCGGGGAGCTGTTTTTT
v_call: TRBV6-5; j_call: TRBJ1-4; d_call: -; clone_size: -; cdr3_aa: CASSYLVRDPGEKLFF; cdr3_nt: TGTGCCAGCAGTTACCTGGTTCGGGATCCGGGTGAAAAACTGTTTTTT
v_call: TRBV6-5; j_call: TRBJ2-1; d_call: -; clone_size: -; cdr3_aa: CASSYSTGNSYNEQFF; cdr3_nt: TGTGCCAGCAGTTACTCGACCGGAAACTCCTACAATGAGCAGTTCTTC
v_call: TRBV7-9; j_call: TRBJ2-4; d_call: TRBD2; clone_size: -; cdr3_aa: CASRDPGLAGVSDIQYF; cdr3_nt: TGTGCCAGCAGGGATCCGGGACTAGCGGGAGTTTCGGACATTCAGTACTTC
v_call: TRBV5-4; j_call: TRBJ1-1; d_call: -; clone_size: -; cdr3_aa: CASSLRAMNTEAFF; cdr3_nt: TGTGCCAGCAGTCTTCGGGCGATGAACACTGAAGCTTTCTTT
v_call: TRBV7-9; j_call: TRBJ2-1; d_call: -; clone_size: -; cdr3_aa: CASSLIQGGNEQFF; cdr3_nt: TGTGCCAGCAGCTTAATTCAGGGTGGCAATGAGCAGTTCTTC
v_call: TRBV4-2; j_call: TRBJ2-2; d_call: -; clone_size: -; cdr3_aa: CASSHKDPRAFTGELFF; cdr3_nt: TGTGCCAGCAGCCATAAGGACCCGAGGGCGTTCACCGGGGAGCTGTTTTTT
v_call: TRBV5-1; j_call: TRBJ2-6; d_call: -; clone_size: -; cdr3_aa: CASSLVTGVSGANVLTF; cdr3_nt: TGCGCCAGCAGCTTGGTTACGGGTGTTAGCGGGGCCAACGTCCTGACTTTC
v_call: TRBV7-9; j_call: TRBJ1-2; d_call: -; clone_size: -; cdr3_aa: CASRDGGNYGYTF; cdr3_nt: TGTGCCAGCCGGGACGGGGGAAACTATGGCTACACCTTC
v_call: TRBV6-5; j_call: TRBJ2-1; d_call: TRBD1; clone_size: few; cdr3_aa: CASRSGTGHYNEQFF; cdr3_nt: TGTGCCAGCAGGTCAGGGACAGGGCACTACAATGAGCAGTTCTTC
v_call: TRBV29-1; j_call: TRBJ2-5; d_call: -; clone_size: once; cdr3_aa: CSVVLWREVAETQYF; cdr3_nt: TGCAGCGTTGTCTTGTGGAGGGAGGTGGCAGAGACCCAGTACTTC
v_call: TRBV29-1; j_call: TRBJ2-7; d_call: TRBD1; clone_size: -; cdr3_aa: CSGTGTGFGEQYF; cdr3_nt: TGCAGCGGAACCGGGACAGGGTTTGGCGAGCAGTACTTC
v_call: TRBV4-3; j_call: TRBJ2-1; d_call: TRBD2; clone_size: -; cdr3_aa: CASSPAVGAGDSYNEQFF; cdr3_nt: TGCGCCAGCAGCCCAGCGGTCGGAGCGGGGGACTCCTACAATGAGCAGTTCTTC
v_call: TRBV6-6; j_call: TRBJ1-5; d_call: -; clone_size: -; cdr3_aa: CASSRQAVDQPQHF; cdr3_nt: TGTGCCAGCAGCAGACAGGCGGTAGATCAGCCCCAGCATTTT
v_call: TRBV20-1; j_call: TRBJ1-2; d_call: -; clone_size: few; cdr3_aa: CSARGSGYGYTF; cdr3_nt: TGCAGTGCTAGGGGATCGGGCTATGGCTACACCTTC
v_call: TRBV13; j_call: TRBJ2-2; d_call: TRBD1; clone_size: -; cdr3_aa: CASSSETGANTGELFF; cdr3_nt: TGTGCCAGCAGCTCAGAAACAGGGGCGAACACCGGGGAGCTGTTTTTT
v_call: TRBV27; j_call: TRBJ2-1; d_call: -; clone_size: -; cdr3_aa: CASNFPEQFF; cdr3_nt: TGTGCCAGCAATTTTCCTGAGCAGTTCTTC
v_call: TRBV29-1; j_call: TRBJ2-7; d_call: TRBD1; clone_size: -; cdr3_aa: CSVATGDNYEQYF; cdr3_nt: TGCAGCGTTGCTACAGGGGATAACTACGAGCAGTACTTC
v_call: TRBV4-3; j_call: TRBJ2-7; d_call: -; clone_size: -; cdr3_aa: CASSQFYKAYEQYF; cdr3_nt: TGCGCCAGCAGCCAATTTTACAAAGCCTACGAGCAGTACTTC
v_call: TRBV10-3; j_call: TRBJ2-1; d_call: -; clone_size: -; cdr3_aa: CAIMEYNEQFF; cdr3_nt: TGTGCCATCATGGAGTACAATGAGCAGTTCTTC